At least ten counts were recorded for the clone carrying this TCR beta chain. Its antigen is not identified. This CDR3 contains 15 residues. V was pared by 3 bases and J by 2 bases, with 12 bases between. Germline V gene sequence: CDR1 KGHDR, CDR2 SFDVKD. The data originate from a study of regulatory T cells in long-lasting Graves disease. Study findings and constraints: With persistent disease, TRBV28, TRBJ1-2 and TRBJ2-5 were the favored segments.

The time point: newly diagnosed GD, antithyroid drugs for less than 3 months. Scientists built the TCR library using RNA that was extracted from PBMCs. Graves' disease diagnoses used American Thyroid Association guidelines. iRepertoire HTBI primers and Arm-PCR of CDR3 regions built TCR beta libraries. TCRdb reprocessed the multiplex PCR reads with MiXCR, giving one entry per CDR3 protein. The table has roughly 220,000 distinct CDR3 sequences, around 19% seen once. The clonotype comes from a female donor with Graves disease. The sequences come from peripheral blood mononuclear cells (PBMCs), collected at new diagnosis, from a patient treated with antithyroid drugs. The chain links TRBV24-1 to TRBJ2-5; D is ambiguous. CDR3 bases: TGTGCCACCAGTGATCAAAGGACGGTACAAGAGACCCAGTACTTC. It translates to CATSDQRTVQETQYF.